This TCR beta chain was found in a study of T-cell memory formation after mild COVID-19 (TCRdb year 2021). Regarding the research as a whole: TCR sequence clusters from the two donors were found to be largely donor specific. The cohort was made up of two young adult volunteers, one female and one male, who were previously healthy. In two donors, T-cell clones that expanded and contracted after mild COVID-19 were followed by sequencing TCRalpha and TCRbeta repertoires longitudinally.

Overall study outcomes, separate from this receptor: The study covered only a couple of mild cases, and larger cohorts including severe cases with pre-infection samples were considered necessary. Contracting CD4+ clones turned up mainly in the CM and EM memory subsets, whereas EMRA was where CD8+ clones were enriched. Whether the second-wave clones peaking on day 37 were SARS-CoV-2 specific was not confirmed. The detection of some responding clones in pre-infection memory suggests that pre-existing cross-reactive memory T cells joined the SARS-CoV-2 response. Balanced CD4/CD8 phenotypes were observed for clones contracting from day 15 to 85, whereas a bias towards CD4+ was observed for a second wave of clones expanding from day 15 to 37.

The CDR3 sequence holds 16 residues, the cysteine and phenylalanine included. This entry keeps only the CDR3 DNA: 48 bases, framed from base 1. The V and J ends are trimmed by 2 bases and 1 base, leaving 14 bases between them. The CDR1 and CDR2 encoded by the germline V gene are MNHEY and SVGAGI. Sequencing was performed on an Illumina NovaSeq 6000. cDNA libraries for TCRalpha and TCRbeta were prepared by 5'RACE using constant-segment primers, with sample barcodes and unique molecular identifiers added. Trizol reagent was used to extract RNA from every sample. The libraries were amplified in two PCR steps, and the second step added a second sample barcode and Illumina TruSeq adapters. Sequencing of libraries was performed on an Illumina NovaSeq with 2 x 150 bp paired-end reads. The source study handled its data this way. Demultiplexing of reads and collapsing into UMI-guided consensus sequences were performed with migec v1.2.7. With mixcr v2.1.11, UMI consensuses were aligned to TRA and TRB V and J templates and assembled into clonotypes. Clonotypes were classified as expanded or contracted when called significant by both edgeR and NoisET, with noise models trained on biological replicates. For edgeR calls, the cutoffs were a false discovery rate-adjusted p below 0.01 and a log2 fold-change threshold of 1. As an exploratory analysis of dynamics, max-normalized trajectories of the 1000 most abundant clonotypes were examined by PCA with hierarchical clustering. Separately sequenced CD4+ and CD8+ repertoires were used to assign the CD4 or CD8 phenotype of responding clones. The public reads were quality trimmed at Q25 with fastp and then assembled into clones with MiXCR by TCRdb, keeping productive beta chains. A single entry per CDR3 protein holds the most common genes and DNA from its merged rows. Clone size and V and J calls follow TCRdb, not the original study. The sample has some 440,000 distinct CDR3 sequences on record, about 23% of them singletons. The ten largest clones take up around 13% of the sample.

This clonotype occurred many times. Its antigen is not yet known. Qualities for individual bases were not recorded, and no much larger clone is one base off. PBMCs were isolated by Ficoll-Paque density gradient centrifugation. The sequenced sample consisted of PBMCs or a T cell subset sorted from them (not recorded which). This TCR derives from an adult woman who had mild COVID-19 (a few samples of this study predate the infection). The sample titles of this study are shuffled in the database, so cell type and time point are left out; the donor was told from shared clones. Here the chain combines TRBV6-5 and TRBJ2-5; the D gene is perhaps TRBD1, on 5 matching bases. The CDR3 sequence is CASSYPARGAQETQYF. The base sequence is TGTGCCAGCAGTTACCCCGCCCGTGGGGCCCAAGAGACCCAGTACTTC.